This TCR beta chain was obtained from a study of identical twins. General observations from the study: When twins shared out-of-frame alpha sequences, those sequences had excess low generation probability.

V lost 4 bases, J lost 8 bases, and 18 bases lay in between. The CDR3 length is 14 residues. Germline CDR1 SGHRS, CDR2 YFSETQ. A remark on this clonotype: The antigen remains undetermined.

Every donor was a healthy Caucasian. TCRdb passed the 5' RACE reads through MiXCR, listing each CDR3 protein once. The sample lists about 890,000 distinct CDR3 sequences, around 12% occurring once. This sample was also put to use in a study of yellow fever vaccine responses in identical twins.

Sequencing was done on a sample of PBMCs. This clonotype originated in a woman younger than 35 in good health. The gene calls are TRBV5-1 and TRBJ2-5; tentative D call: TRBD1 (6 bases). CDR3 region: CASSPGDMVATQYF. CDR3 bases: TGCGCCAGCAGCCCAGGGGACATGGTAGCTACCCAGTACTTC.